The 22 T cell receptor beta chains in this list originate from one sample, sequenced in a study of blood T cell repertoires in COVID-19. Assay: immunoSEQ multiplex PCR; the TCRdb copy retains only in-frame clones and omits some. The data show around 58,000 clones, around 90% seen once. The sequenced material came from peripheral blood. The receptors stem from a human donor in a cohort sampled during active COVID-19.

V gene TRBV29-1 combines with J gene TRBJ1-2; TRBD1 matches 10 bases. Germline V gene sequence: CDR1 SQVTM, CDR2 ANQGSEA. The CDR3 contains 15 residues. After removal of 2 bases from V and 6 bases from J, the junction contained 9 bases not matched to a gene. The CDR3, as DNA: TGCAGCGTTGAAAGGCCGGGACAGGGGTTGAATGGCTACACCTTC. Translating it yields CSVERPGQGLNGYTF.

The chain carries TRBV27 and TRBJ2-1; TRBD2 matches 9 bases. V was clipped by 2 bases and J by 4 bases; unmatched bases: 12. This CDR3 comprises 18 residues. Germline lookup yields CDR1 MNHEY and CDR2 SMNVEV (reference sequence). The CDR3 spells CASSLGGTLAGLYNEQFF. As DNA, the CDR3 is TGTGCCAGCAGTTTAGGGGGGACTCTAGCGGGACTTTACAATGAGCAGTTCTTC.

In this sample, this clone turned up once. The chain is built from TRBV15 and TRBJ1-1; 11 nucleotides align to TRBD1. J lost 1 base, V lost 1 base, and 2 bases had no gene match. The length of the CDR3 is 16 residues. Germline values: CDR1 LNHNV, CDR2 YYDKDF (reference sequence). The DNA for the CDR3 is TGTGCCACCAGCAGAGGGGGGACAGGGGGGAACACTGAAGCTTTCTTT. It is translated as CATSRGGTGGNTEAFF.

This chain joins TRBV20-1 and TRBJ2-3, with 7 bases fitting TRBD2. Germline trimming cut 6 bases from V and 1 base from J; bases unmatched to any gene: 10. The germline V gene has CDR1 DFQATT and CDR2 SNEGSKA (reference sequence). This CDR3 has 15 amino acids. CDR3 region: CSASSPLAGTDTQYF. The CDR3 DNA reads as TGCAGTGCGAGTAGTCCCCTAGCGGGCACAGATACGCAGTATTTT.

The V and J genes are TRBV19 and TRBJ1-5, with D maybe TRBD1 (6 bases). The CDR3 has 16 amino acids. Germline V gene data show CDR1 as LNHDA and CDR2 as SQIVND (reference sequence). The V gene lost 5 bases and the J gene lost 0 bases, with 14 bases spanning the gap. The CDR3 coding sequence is TGTGCCAGTAGTGCATCCGGGACACTTAGCAATCAGCCCCAGCATTTT. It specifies CASSASGTLSNQPQHF.

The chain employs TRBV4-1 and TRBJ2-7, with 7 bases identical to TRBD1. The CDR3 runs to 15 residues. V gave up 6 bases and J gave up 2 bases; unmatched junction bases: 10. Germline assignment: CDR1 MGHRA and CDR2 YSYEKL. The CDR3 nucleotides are TGCGCCAGCAGGCTCCGGGACAGTGACACCTACGAGCAGTACTTC. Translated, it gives CASRLRDSDTYEQYF.

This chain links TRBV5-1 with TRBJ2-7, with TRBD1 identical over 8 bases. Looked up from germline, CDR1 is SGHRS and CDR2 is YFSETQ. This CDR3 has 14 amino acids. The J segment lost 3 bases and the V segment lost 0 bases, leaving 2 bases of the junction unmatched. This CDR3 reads CASSLAGTGYEQYF. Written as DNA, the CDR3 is TGCGCCAGCAGCTTGGCCGGGACAGGCTACGAGCAGTACTTC.

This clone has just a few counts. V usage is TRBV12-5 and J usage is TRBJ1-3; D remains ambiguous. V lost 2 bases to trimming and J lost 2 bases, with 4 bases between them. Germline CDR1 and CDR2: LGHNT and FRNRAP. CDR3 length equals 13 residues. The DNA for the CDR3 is TGTGCTAGTGGTTTGTCAACTGGAAACACCATATATTTT. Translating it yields CASGLSTGNTIYF.

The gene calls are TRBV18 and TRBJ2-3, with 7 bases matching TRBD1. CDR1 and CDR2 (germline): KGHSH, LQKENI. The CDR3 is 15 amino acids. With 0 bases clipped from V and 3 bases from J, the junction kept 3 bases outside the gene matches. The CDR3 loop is CASSPPSRGTDTQYF. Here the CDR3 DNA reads TGTGCCAGCTCACCACCGAGCAGGGGGACAGATACGCAGTATTTT.

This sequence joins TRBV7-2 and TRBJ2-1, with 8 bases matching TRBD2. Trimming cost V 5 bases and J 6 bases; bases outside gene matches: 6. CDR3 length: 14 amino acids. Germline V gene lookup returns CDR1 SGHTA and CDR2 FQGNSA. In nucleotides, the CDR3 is TGTGCCAGCAGCAGCTCCGGGACTAGCAATGAGCAGTTCTTC. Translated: CASSSSGTSNEQFF.

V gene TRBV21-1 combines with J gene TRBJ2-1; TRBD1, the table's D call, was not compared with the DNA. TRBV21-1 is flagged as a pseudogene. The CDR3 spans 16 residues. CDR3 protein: CASSKAHRVHPNEQFF. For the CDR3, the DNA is TGTGCCAGCAGCAAAGCCCACAGGGTACATCCCAATGAGCAGTTCTTC.

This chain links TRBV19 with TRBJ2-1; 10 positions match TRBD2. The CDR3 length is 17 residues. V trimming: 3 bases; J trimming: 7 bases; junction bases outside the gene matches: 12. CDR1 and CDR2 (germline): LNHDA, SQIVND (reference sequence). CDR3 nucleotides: TGTGCCAGTAGTATCTCAAGAGCTAGCGGGAGTTTAAATGAGCAGTTCTTC. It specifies CASSISRASGSLNEQFF. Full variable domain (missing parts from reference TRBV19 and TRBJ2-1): DGGITQSPKYLFRKEGQNVTLSCEQNLNHDAMYWYRQDPGQGLRLIYYSQIVNDFQKGDIAEGYSVSREKKESFPLTVTSAQKNPTAFYLCASSISRASGSLNEQFFGPGTRLTVL.

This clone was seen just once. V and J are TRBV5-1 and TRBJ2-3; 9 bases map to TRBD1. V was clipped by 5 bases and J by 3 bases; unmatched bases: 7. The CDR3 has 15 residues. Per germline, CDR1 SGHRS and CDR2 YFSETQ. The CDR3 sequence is CASRGGTGRTDTQYF. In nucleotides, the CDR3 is TGCGCCAGCAGAGGTGGGACAGGGCGAACAGATACGCAGTATTTT. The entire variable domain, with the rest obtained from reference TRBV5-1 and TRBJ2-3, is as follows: KAGVTQTPRYLIKTRGQQVTLSCSPISGHRSVSWYQQTPGQGLQFLFEYFSETQRNKGNFPGRFSGRQFSNSRSEMNVSTLELGDSALYLCASRGGTGRTDTQYFGPGTRLTVL.

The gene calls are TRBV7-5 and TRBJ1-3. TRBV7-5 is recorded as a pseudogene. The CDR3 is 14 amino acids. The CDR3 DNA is TGTGTCAGAAGCTCGGGAGAAACTGGAAACACCATATATTTT. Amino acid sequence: CVRSSGETGNTIYF.

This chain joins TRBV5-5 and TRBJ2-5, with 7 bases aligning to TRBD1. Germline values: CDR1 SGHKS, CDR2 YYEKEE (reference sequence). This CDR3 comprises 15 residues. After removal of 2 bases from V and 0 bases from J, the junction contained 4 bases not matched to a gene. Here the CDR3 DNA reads TGTGCCAGCAGCTTTTTAGGGACAGACCAAGAGACCCAGTACTTC. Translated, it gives CASSFLGTDQETQYF.

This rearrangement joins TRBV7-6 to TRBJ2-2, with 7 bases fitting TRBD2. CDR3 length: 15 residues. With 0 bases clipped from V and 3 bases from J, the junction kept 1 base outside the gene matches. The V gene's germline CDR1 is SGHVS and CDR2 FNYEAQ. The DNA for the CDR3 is TGTGCCAGCAGCTTAGCGGGGGGGGACACCGGGGAGCTGTTTTTT. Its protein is CASSLAGGDTGELFF. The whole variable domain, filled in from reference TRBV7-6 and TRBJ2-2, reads GAGVSQSPRYKVTKRGQDVALRCDPISGHVSLYWYRQALGQGPEFLTYFNYEAQQDKSGLPNDRFSAERPEGSISTLTIQRTEQRDSAMYRCASSLAGGDTGELFFGEGSRLTVL.

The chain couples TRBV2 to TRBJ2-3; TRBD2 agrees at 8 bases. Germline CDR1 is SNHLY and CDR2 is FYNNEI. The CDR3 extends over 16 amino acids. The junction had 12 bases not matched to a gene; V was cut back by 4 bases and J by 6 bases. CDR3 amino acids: CASSVGGVQSADTQYF. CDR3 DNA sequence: TGTGCCAGCAGTGTCGGGGGGGTACAGTCGGCCGATACGCAGTATTTT.

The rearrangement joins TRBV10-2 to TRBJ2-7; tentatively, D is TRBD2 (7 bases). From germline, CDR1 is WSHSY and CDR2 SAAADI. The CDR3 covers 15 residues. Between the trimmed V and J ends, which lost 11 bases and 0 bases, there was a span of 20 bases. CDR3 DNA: TGCGCCTCCTCCAGGGGAGGGGCAAGCTCCTACGAGCAGTACTTC. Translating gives CASSRGGASSYEQYF.

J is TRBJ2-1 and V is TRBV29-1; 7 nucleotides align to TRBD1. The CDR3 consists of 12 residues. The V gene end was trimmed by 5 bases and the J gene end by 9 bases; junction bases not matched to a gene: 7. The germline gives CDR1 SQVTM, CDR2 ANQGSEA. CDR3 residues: CSVKQGSGEQFF. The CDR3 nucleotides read TGCAGCGTTAAACAGGGGAGCGGTGAGCAGTTCTTC.

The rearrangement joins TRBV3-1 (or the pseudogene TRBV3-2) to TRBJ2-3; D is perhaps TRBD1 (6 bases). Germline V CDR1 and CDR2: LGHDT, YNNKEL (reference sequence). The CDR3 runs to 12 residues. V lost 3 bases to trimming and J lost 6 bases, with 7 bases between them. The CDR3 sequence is CASSHRGDTQYF. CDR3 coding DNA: TGTGCCAGCAGCCACAGGGGTGATACGCAGTATTTT.

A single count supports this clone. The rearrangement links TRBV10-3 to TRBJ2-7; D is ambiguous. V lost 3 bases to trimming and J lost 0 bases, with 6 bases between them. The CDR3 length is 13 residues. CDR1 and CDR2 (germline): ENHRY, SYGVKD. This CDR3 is CAISDTSSYEQYF. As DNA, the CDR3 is TGTGCCATCAGTGACACGAGCTCCTACGAGCAGTACTTC.

The CDR3 sequence: CASRLQQGTYGYTF. CDR3 DNA sequence: TGTGCCAGCAGACTACAACAGGGTACCTATGGCTACACCTTC. V is TRBV28 and J is TRBJ1-2; D may be TRBD1 (6 bases). V lost 6 bases and J 4 bases, leaving 15 bases between the germline ends. The CDR3 consists of 14 residues. Germline V gene data show CDR1 as MDHEN and CDR2 as SYDVKM.